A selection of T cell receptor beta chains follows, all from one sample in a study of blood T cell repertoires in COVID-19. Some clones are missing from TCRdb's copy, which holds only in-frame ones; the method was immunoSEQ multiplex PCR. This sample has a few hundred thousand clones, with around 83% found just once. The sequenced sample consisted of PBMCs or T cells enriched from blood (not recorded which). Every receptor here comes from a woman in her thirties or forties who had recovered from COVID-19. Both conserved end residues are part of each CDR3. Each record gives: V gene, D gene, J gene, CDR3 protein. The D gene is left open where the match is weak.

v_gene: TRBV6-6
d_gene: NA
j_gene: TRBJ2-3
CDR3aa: CASRPFLGTSTDTQYF

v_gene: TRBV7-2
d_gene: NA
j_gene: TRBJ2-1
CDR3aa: CASTAGRNEQFF

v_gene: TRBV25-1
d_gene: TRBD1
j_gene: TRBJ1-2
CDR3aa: CASSVTGTGDGYGYTF

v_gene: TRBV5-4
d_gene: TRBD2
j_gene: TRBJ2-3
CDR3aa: CASSFPGLGADTQYF

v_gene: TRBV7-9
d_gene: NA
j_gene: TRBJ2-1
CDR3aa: CASTTVVQNNEQFF

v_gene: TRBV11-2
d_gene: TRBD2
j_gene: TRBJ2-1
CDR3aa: CASRTGTRSYNEQFF

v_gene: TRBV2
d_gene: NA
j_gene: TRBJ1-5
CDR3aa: CASRTGSRTQPQHF

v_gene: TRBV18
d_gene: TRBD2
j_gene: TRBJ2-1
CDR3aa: CASSAGTRYNEQFF

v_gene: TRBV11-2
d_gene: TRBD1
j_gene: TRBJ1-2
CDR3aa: CASSFGGGQGYGYTF

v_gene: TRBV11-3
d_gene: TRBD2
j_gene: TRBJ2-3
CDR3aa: CASSTTSGARDTQYF

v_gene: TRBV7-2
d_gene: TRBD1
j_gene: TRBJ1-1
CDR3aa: CASSFTGQGATEAFF

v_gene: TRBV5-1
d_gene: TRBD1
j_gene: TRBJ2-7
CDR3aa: CASSWGDRAYEQYF

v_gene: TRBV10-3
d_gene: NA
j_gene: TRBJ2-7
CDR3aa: CAISEGQSYEQYF

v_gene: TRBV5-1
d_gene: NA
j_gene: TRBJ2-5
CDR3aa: CASSLGSTQETQYF

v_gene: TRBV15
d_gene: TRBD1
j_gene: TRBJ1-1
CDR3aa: CATSGTANTEAFF

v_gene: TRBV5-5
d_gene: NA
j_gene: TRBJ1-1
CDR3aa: CASSLRGGVETEAFF